This is a list of T cell receptor beta chains from one sample in a study of T cells in Graves' hyperthyroidism and ophthalmopathy. MiXCR, applied by TCRdb to the multiplex PCR reads, yields one record per CDR3 protein. Among roughly 260,000 distinct CDR3 sequences listed, roughly 15% were seen once. The source material was blood. The receptors originated from a woman between 40 and 55 years old with Graves' hyperthyroidism that later progressed to Graves' ophthalmopathy. CDR3s leave out the opening cysteine and the closing phenylalanine or tryptophan. The order of the fields is clone size, V gene, J gene, CDR3 protein. Rows may omit the clone size; those that give it use once, few, many or a size class.

size: many; V: TRBV12-3/TRBV12-4; J: TRBJ2-3; CDR3: ASSPPSTSGSDTQY
size: many; V: TRBV27; J: TRBJ2-1; CDR3: ASSYYGLGNEQF
size: many; V: TRBV7-9; J: TRBJ2-1; CDR3: AIKESQGQGEQF
size: few; V: TRBV9; J: TRBJ1-2; CDR3: ASSSPGREGGYT
size: many; V: TRBV20-1; J: TRBJ2-2; CDR3: SATGLTNTGELF
size: many; V: TRBV2; J: TRBJ1-1; CDR3: ASRAGQAVLTEAF
size: many; V: TRBV20-1; J: TRBJ2-3; CDR3: SARTGFTDTQY
size: few; V: TRBV19; J: TRBJ2-4; CDR3: ASSVGTGGHIQY
size: many; V: TRBV28; J: TRBJ2-7; CDR3: ASRAGTGLY
size: many; V: TRBV3-1; J: TRBJ2-7; CDR3: ASSHRDRAPFEQY
size: many; V: TRBV12-3/TRBV12-4; J: TRBJ1-3; CDR3: ASRKTGGAGNTIY
size: -; V: TRBV12-3/TRBV12-4; J: TRBJ1-1; CDR3: ASSRGALVGEAF
size: -; V: TRBV11-2; J: TRBJ2-5; CDR3: ASSLGKGQGAVETQY
size: -; V: TRBV5-4; J: TRBJ2-7; CDR3: ASSSMKGQIDYEQY
size: -; V: TRBV12-3/TRBV12-4; J: TRBJ1-6; CDR3: ASSLGGDSYNSPLH
size: many; V: TRBV15; J: TRBJ2-2; CDR3: ATSVRGLLAGELF
size: few; V: TRBV12-3/TRBV12-4; J: TRBJ2-3; CDR3: ASSSTGGLKTDTQY